What follows describes a single T cell receptor (beta chain). What it recognizes is unknown. The data belong to a study of OX40 agonist ivuxolimab in advanced cancers. Repertoires were generated with immunoSEQ multiplex PCR, while TCRdb's copy carries only in-frame clones and drops some. The table includes 82,000 or so clones, approximately 89% detected once. Study-wide results and limits: Blood T cells, both CD4+ and CD8+, expanded clonally by week 6 at 0.1 to 3.0 mg/kg.

Here the sequenced sample was CD4+ or CD8+ T cells sorted from blood, taken in a trial of the OX40 agonist ivuxolimab. This receptor was identified in an adult with an advanced solid tumor such as melanoma, head and neck, liver or kidney cancer.

CDR3 amino acids: CASSLDPEYEQYF. The CDR3 DNA is TGTGCCAGCAGCTTGGATCCGGAGTACGAGCAGTACTTC. V is TRBV5-4 and J is TRBJ2-7; no reliable D call. The germline V gene encodes CDR1 SGHNT and CDR2 YYREEE (reference sequence). This CDR3 has 13 amino acids. Trimming shortened V by 0 bases and J by 4 bases, and 8 bases separated the two germline ends.